The rows below give T cell receptor beta chains drawn from one sample of a study of OX40 agonist ivuxolimab in advanced cancers. TCRdb keeps only in-frame clones here, not all; method: immunoSEQ multiplex PCR. The sample lists some 50,000 clones, approximately 91% occurring once. This specimen consisted of CD4+ or CD8+ T cells sorted from blood, obtained in a trial of the OX40 agonist ivuxolimab. The origin of the receptors is an adult with an advanced solid tumor such as melanoma, head and neck, liver or kidney cancer. The CDR3 runs from the conserved cysteine through the conserved F or W. D genes are given only for firm matches. Expanded clones get a size class; other rows say once, few or many, or leave the size out.

TRBJ2-3,-,11,TRBV5-4,-,TGTGCCAGCAGCTTGGCAGATACGCAGTATTTT,CASSLADTQYF
TRBJ2-2,-,11,TRBV29-1,few,TGCAGCGTTGTACGGGGGAAGGAGCTGTTTTTT,CSVVRGKELFF
TRBJ1-5,-,14,TRBV6-5,-,TGTGCCAGCAGTAACGGCGGGGGCGGGCAGCCCCAGCATTTT,CASSNGGGGQPQHF
TRBJ2-7,-,14,TRBV6-5,-,TGTGCCAGCAGTGATGGGATAGCGTTTAGGGAGCAGTACTTC,CASSDGIAFREQYF
TRBJ2-5,-,16,TRBV10-2,-,TGCGCCAGCAGTGAGCCCACCCAGCTAATGATGGAGACCCAGTACTTC,CASSEPTQLMMETQYF
TRBJ1-5,-,17,TRBV19,-,TGTGCCAGTAGTATAGATCCGGCAGGGCTGGGGAATCAGCCCCAGCATTTT,CASSIDPAGLGNQPQHF
TRBJ1-5,-,13,TRBV5-6,-,TGTGCCAGCAGCGGACAGCCAAATCAGCCCCAGCATTTT,CASSGQPNQPQHF
TRBJ1-2,-,14,TRBV2,-,TGTGCCAGCAGTTACGGACCGACTAACTATGGCTACACCTTC,CASSYGPTNYGYTF
TRBJ1-2,-,15,TRBV11-2,-,TGTGCCAGCAGCTTCAGTAGGACAGTCGACTATGGCTACACCTTC,CASSFSRTVDYGYTF
TRBJ2-6,-,14,TRBV27,-,TGTGCCAGCAGGACAGGCTCTGGGGCCAACGTCCTGACTTTC,CASRTGSGANVLTF
TRBJ2-7,-,15,TRBV7-9,-,TGTGCCAGCAGCTTAGACAGGAAATACTCCTACGAGCAGTACTTC,CASSLDRKYSYEQYF
TRBJ2-5,-,14,TRBV13,-,TGTGCCAGCAGCAGCCGGGGGATCCAAGAGACCCAGTACTTC,CASSSRGIQETQYF
TRBJ1-2,-,14,TRBV28,once,TGTGCCAGCACCCTCCCCGAGGGGGTTTCTGGCTACACCTTC,CASTLPEGVSGYTF
TRBJ2-7,TRBD1,16,TRBV6-1,-,TGTGCCAGCAGTGAAGATGGGACAGGGGGATTATACGAGCAGTACTTC,CASSEDGTGGLYEQYF
TRBJ2-3,TRBD1,16,TRBV28,-,TGTGCCAGCAGTACTAAATGGGACAGGGGAGGAGATACGCAGTATTTT,CASSTKWDRGGDTQYF
TRBJ1-1,-,13,TRBV28,-,TGTGCCAGCCGCAACGCCTTGAACACTGAAGCTTTCTTT,CASRNALNTEAFF
TRBJ1-1,-,15,TRBV5-1,-,TGCGCCAGCAGCTTGGCCGGACAGCCGAACACTGAAGCTTTCTTT,CASSLAGQPNTEAFF
TRBJ1-1,-,16,TRBV27,-,TGTGCCAGCAGTATTGGGACACCGCTTATGAACACTGAAGCTTTCTTT,CASSIGTPLMNTEAFF
TRBJ2-3,TRBD2,16,TRBV4-1,-,TGCGCCAGCAGCGATCAACTAGCGGGGGGGCCAGATACGCAGTATTTT,CASSDQLAGGPDTQYF
TRBJ1-2,-,14,TRBV6-1,once,TGTGCCAGCAGAGGCCCAGAGGGTAGCTATGGCTACACCTTC,CASRGPEGSYGYTF
TRBJ2-7,-,13,TRBV6-5,many,TGTGCCAGCAGTTACGCAGACAAGTACGAGCAGTACTTC,CASSYADKYEQYF
TRBJ2-5,-,16,TRBV5-6,-,TGTGCCAGCAGCTGGACGGGTAGGGGGGACCAAGAGACCCAGTACTTC,CASSWTGRGDQETQYF
TRBJ1-2,TRBD1,15,TRBV27,once,TGTGCCAGCAGTTTATATCCAGGGGGCGACTATGGCTACACCTTC,CASSLYPGGDYGYTF
TRBJ2-2,-,15,TRBV15,once,TGTGCCACCAGCGGGCGAGACACTAACACCGGGGAGCTGTTTTTT,CATSGRDTNTGELFF
TRBJ2-5,-,13,TRBV5-4,-,TGTGCCAGCAGCCCCCCGGCTGAAGAGACCCAGTACTTC,CASSPPAEETQYF
TRBJ2-3,TRBD2,21,TRBV13,-,TGTGCCAGCAGCCCCAACCCCCCAATAGCGGGAGGGCCCTCGAAGACAGATACGCAGTATTTT,CASSPNPPIAGGPSKTDTQYF
TRBJ1-1,TRBD1,17,TRBV6-1,-,TGTGCCAGCAGTGAAGCCTCGGACAGGGGGATAGGGACTGAAGCTTTCTTT,CASSEASDRGIGTEAFF
TRBJ1-4,-,16,TRBV19,-,TGTGCCAGTAGTATCGGGACAATCGCGGCTAATGAAAAACTGTTTTTT,CASSIGTIAANEKLFF
TRBJ1-1,-,12,TRBV27,-,TGTGCCAGCAGTATGGGGGGTACTGAAGCTTTCTTT,CASSMGGTEAFF
TRBJ2-2,TRBD1,17,TRBV5-4,-,TGTGCCAGCAGCTTGGTGGGGGGACAGGGAGGGACCGGGGAGCTGTTTTTT,CASSLVGGQGGTGELFF
TRBJ2-7,TRBD2,15,TRBV4-2,-,TGTGCCAGCAGCCAACCTAGCGGGAGTGTGTACGAGCAGTACTTC,CASSQPSGSVYEQYF
TRBJ1-1,-,11,TRBV29-1,-,TGCAGCGTTGTAGAGAACACTGAAGCTTTCTTT,CSVVENTEAFF
TRBJ2-1,-,12,TRBV2,-,TGTGCCAGCAGCTCGGACTATAATGAGCAGTTCTTC,CASSSDYNEQFF